The sequence of this TCR beta chain was determined in a study of blood T cell repertoires in COVID-19. Data came from immunoSEQ multiplex PCR; TCRdb stores just in-frame clones and leaves some out. The sample carries 30,000 to 35,000 clones, around 85% recorded once. The sequence came from a human donor with acute or convalescent COVID-19. The donor label of this sample is uncertain. The source material was peripheral blood.

Here the CDR3 DNA reads TGTGCCAGTAGTGCCCGACTAGATACGCAGTATTTT. Residues: CASSARLDTQYF. The chain employs TRBV19 and TRBJ2-3; no definite D call. Germline V gene data show CDR1 as LNHDA and CDR2 as SQIVND (reference sequence). V was cut by 5 bases and J by 5 bases, with 8 bases left in between. The CDR3 extends over 12 amino acids.